The 29 T cell receptor beta chains below come from one sample, sequenced in a study of PD-1 blockade in classical Hodgkin lymphoma. Each and every patient relapsed after autologous stem cell transplantation, and patients got differing brentuximab vedotin exposure. Using immunoSEQ multiplex PCR, the repertoire was profiled, and TCRdb retains in-frame clones only, with some absent. The sample contains about 15,000 clones, approximately 88% of which appear only once. The material was peripheral blood mononuclear cells (PBMCs), obtained before the second cycle of nivolumab. Every receptor here comes from a human donor with classical Hodgkin lymphoma.

This clone was detected a few times. This rearrangement joins TRBV6-6 to TRBJ2-7; maybe TRBD1 (6 bases). Deletions cut 0 bases from V and 4 bases from J, with 10 bases between. The CDR3 totals 14 residues. Germline assignment: CDR1 MNHNY and CDR2 SVGAGI (reference sequence). CDR3 region: CASSYSPRGYEQYF. The CDR3 coding sequence is TGTGCCAGCAGTTACTCTCCCAGGGGTTACGAGCAGTACTTC.

The chain has TRBV20-1 and TRBJ1-2; no reliable D call. Trimming left V 3 bases short and J 4 bases short, with 6 bases between. This CDR3 is built from 11 residues. Germline CDR1 DFQATT, CDR2 SNEGSKA (reference sequence). The CDR3 region is CSARPSYGYTF. The DNA of the CDR3 is TGCAGTGCTAGGCCCAGCTATGGCTACACCTTC.

The genes are TRBV5-4 and TRBJ2-5; weak D call: TRBD1 (6 bases). V gave up 2 bases and J gave up 0 bases, with 8 bases separating them. CDR3 length: 14 residues. Germline lookup yields CDR1 SGHNT and CDR2 YYREEE (reference sequence). The CDR3 reads CASSLRTDQETQYF. Written as DNA, the CDR3 is TGTGCCAGCAGCTTAAGGACAGACCAAGAGACCCAGTACTTC.

This rearrangement joins TRBV6-1 to TRBJ1-1; the D is unclear. Trimming cost V 7 bases and J 4 bases, with 19 bases left between them. The germline V gene encodes CDR1 MNHNS and CDR2 SASEGT. The CDR3 covers 15 residues. The CDR3 reads CASKAVAGPTTEAFF. CDR3 in DNA: TGTGCCAGCAAGGCCGTGGCAGGCCCGACCACTGAAGCTTTCTTT.

V usage is TRBV6-6 and J usage is TRBJ2-1, with TRBD2 matching 8 bases. The CDR3 is 16 amino acids. Trimming took 4 bases from V and 2 from J; bases not matched to a gene: 7. Germline CDR1 reads MNHNY; CDR2 reads SVGAGI (reference sequence). The CDR3 loop is CASSWSSGGPYNEQFF. The CDR3 DNA sequence: TGTGCCAGCAGTTGGTCAAGCGGGGGCCCCTACAATGAGCAGTTCTTC.

The table lists this clone with a count of one. The chain recombines TRBV18 with TRBJ2-5; 8 bases align to TRBD1. V gave up 3 bases and J gave up 5 bases; unmatched junction bases: 11. The CDR3 contains 16 residues. Germline CDR1 KGHSH, CDR2 LQKENI. The CDR3: CASSPRTGLSRETQYF. CDR3 DNA sequence: TGTGCCAGCTCACCTCGGACAGGGCTTTCACGGGAGACCCAGTACTTC.

This chain links TRBV12-5 with TRBJ2-3, with TRBD1 matching over 9 bases. The germline gives CDR1 LGHNT, CDR2 FRNRAP. The CDR3 sequence is 16 residues long. The ends lost 0 bases at V and 1 base at J; junction bases unmatched: 2. The CDR3 sequence is CASGLVQGAGTDTQYF. The CDR3 DNA reads as TGTGCTAGTGGTTTGGTACAGGGGGCGGGCACAGATACGCAGTATTTT.

The rearrangement joins TRBV7-2 to TRBJ2-3; 8 nucleotides line up with TRBD2. CDR3 length equals 16 residues. V dropped 6 bases and J dropped 2; count of bases not matched to a gene: 10. Looked up from germline, CDR1 is SGHTA and CDR2 is FQGNSA. This chain's CDR3 is CASRPGVAGPTDTQYF. The CDR3 nucleotides read TGTGCCAGCAGACCCGGGGTAGCGGGACCCACAGATACGCAGTATTTT.

A few counts support this clone. The chain combines TRBV6-5 with TRBJ1-1; 11 bases align to TRBD1. With 2 bases clipped from V and 5 bases from J, the junction kept 4 bases outside the gene matches. Per the germline V gene, CDR1 is MNHEY and CDR2 is SVGAGI. CDR3 length equals 15 residues. This CDR3 reads CASSYGGQGVTEAFF. The CDR3 DNA follows: TGTGCCAGCAGTTACGGGGGACAGGGGGTGACTGAAGCTTTCTTT.

The chain has TRBV19 and TRBJ2-5; a weak D match, TRBD2 (6 bases). Trimming took off 3 bases at V and 5 bases at J, with 16 bases between the two ends. Germline CDR1 LNHDA, CDR2 SQIVND (reference sequence). This CDR3 comprises 15 residues. The CDR3 reads CASSILGGMGETQYF. The DNA of the CDR3 is TGTGCCAGTAGTATCCTTGGCGGGATGGGGGAGACCCAGTACTTC.

V gene TRBV7-2 combines with J gene TRBJ2-3; D not certain. V was trimmed by 6 bases and J by 1 base, leaving 11 bases between them. The length of the CDR3 is 14 residues. Per germline, CDR1 SGHTA and CDR2 FQGNSA. The CDR3 bases are TGTGCCAGCAGTGTCATCCCCGGCACAGATACGCAGTATTTT. It yields the protein CASSVIPGTDTQYF. Full variable domain (rest looked up from reference TRBV7-2 and TRBJ2-3): GAGVSQSPSNKVTEKGKDVELRCDPISGHTALYWYRQSLGQGLEFLIYFQGNSAPDKSGLPSDRFSAERTGGSVSTLTIQRTQQEDSAVYLCASSVIPGTDTQYFGPGTRLTVL.

The V gene is TRBV5-8, the J gene TRBJ1-1, with 9 bases matching TRBD1. The CDR3 is made up of 18 amino acids. CDR1 and CDR2 (germline): SGHTS, YDEGEE. Trimming took 2 bases from V and 3 from J; bases not matched to a gene: 14. CDR3 in DNA: TGTGCCAGCAGCTTACAGGGGGCTAGTTTTCCAGTCTACACTGAAGCTTTCTTT. This translates into CASSLQGASFPVYTEAFF.

The chain recombines TRBV15 with TRBJ2-7, with D possibly matching TRBD1 (5 bases). The V end was cut by 2 bases, the J end by 6 bases, with 8 bases between. Per the germline V gene, CDR1 is LNHNV and CDR2 is YYDKDF (reference sequence). The CDR3 loop spans 12 amino acids. The CDR3 loop reads CATSRSGSEQYF. In DNA form, the CDR3 reads TGTGCCACCAGCAGATCAGGGTCCGAGCAGTACTTC.

The chain couples TRBV7-2 to TRBJ2-3, with unresolved D. The CDR3 totals 14 residues. Germline CDR1 and CDR2: SGHTA and FQGNSA. Trimming took 2 bases from V and 3 from J, leaving 9 bases between them. The CDR3 sequence is CASSLTTVTDTQYF. The CDR3 coding sequence is TGTGCCAGCAGCTTAACGACGGTGACAGATACGCAGTATTTT.

This chain joins TRBV6-1 and TRBJ1-4; TRBD1 is a possible D gene (6 bases). Per the germline V gene, CDR1 is MNHNS and CDR2 is SASEGT. V shed 5 bases and J shed 5 bases, with 15 bases lying between them. The CDR3 totals 15 residues. The CDR3 DNA follows: TGTGCCAGCAGTCACTTCGGACAGAAAAATGAAAAACTGTTTTTT. Amino acid sequence: CASSHFGQKNEKLFF.

In its sample, this clone was seen a few times. The V call is TRBV19, the J call TRBJ2-1, with 8 positions matching TRBD2. The CDR3 runs to 16 residues. CDR1 is LNHDA, CDR2 SQIVND, per germline (reference sequence). Trimming removed 1 base from V and 4 bases from J; junction bases left unmatched: 6. CDR3: CASSIGGLAGYNEQFF. DNA of the CDR3: TGTGCCAGTAGTATAGGGGGCCTAGCGGGTTACAATGAGCAGTTCTTC.

V is TRBV4-1 and J is TRBJ2-2; D is perhaps TRBD1 (5 bases). Trimming left V 1 base short and J 6 bases short, with 15 bases between. Germline V gene data show CDR1 as MGHRA and CDR2 as YSYEKL. The CDR3 loop spans 16 amino acids. CDR3: CASSQGPATGPGELFF. The CDR3 nucleotides are TGCGCCAGCAGCCAAGGTCCGGCCACAGGCCCCGGGGAGCTGTTTTTT.

This chain connects TRBV6-1 to TRBJ2-7, with 13 bases identical to TRBD2. The CDR3 is made up of 19 amino acids. Trimming at V came to 3 bases and at J to 0 bases, leaving 11 bases not matched to a gene. In germline, CDR1 is MNHNS, CDR2 SASEGT. The CDR3 here is CASSDPLGTSGVSSYEQYF. The DNA for the CDR3 is TGTGCCAGCAGTGACCCCCTGGGGACTAGCGGGGTCAGCTCCTACGAGCAGTACTTC.

The V call is TRBV29-1, the J call TRBJ2-7; possible D gene TRBD2, 5 bases. The germline CDR1 and CDR2 sequences are SQVTM and ANQGSEA. This CDR3 has 11 residues. V was cut by 2 bases and J by 9 bases, with 11 bases left in between. CDR3 region: CSVESGAGQYF. In nucleotides, the CDR3 is TGCAGCGTTGAATCTGGCGCGGGGCAGTACTTC.

The gene calls are TRBV7-3 and TRBJ2-5; D is perhaps TRBD1 or TRBD2 (5 bases each). Trimming pared 5 bases from V and 5 bases from J, leaving 12 bases between. The CDR3 has 13 residues. CDR1 and CDR2 (germline): SGHTA, FQGTGA. CDR3 in amino acids: CASSAGTRETQYF. The DNA for the CDR3 is TGTGCCAGCAGCGCCGGGACCAGGGAGACCCAGTACTTC.

The chain is built from TRBV19 and TRBJ1-1; TRBD1 matches 10 bases. The CDR3 extends over 17 amino acids. Per the germline V gene, CDR1 is LNHDA and CDR2 is SQIVND (reference sequence). V lost 8 bases, J lost 0 bases, and 12 bases stayed unmatched. This CDR3 reads CASCLGTGAVMNTEAFF. CDR3 DNA: TGTGCCAGTTGTCTCGGGACAGGGGCCGTTATGAACACTGAAGCTTTCTTT. The entire variable domain, with the rest obtained from reference TRBV19 and TRBJ1-1, is as follows: DGGITQSPKYLFRKEGQNVTLSCEQNLNHDAMYWYRQDPGQGLRLIYYSQIVNDFQKGDIAEGYSVSREKKESFPLTVTSAQKNPTAFYLCASCLGTGAVMNTEAFFGQGTRLTVV.

This chain joins TRBV7-9 and TRBJ2-3; TRBD2 aligns across 9 bases. The CDR3 runs to 16 residues. In germline, CDR1 is SEHNR, CDR2 FQNEAQ (reference sequence). V was clipped by 5 bases and J by 4 bases; unmatched bases: 10. The CDR3 nucleotides read TGTGCCAGCAGCCTAGTTGGACTAGCGAGGGCAGATACGCAGTATTTT. Translating it yields CASSLVGLARADTQYF.

This rearrangement joins TRBV19 to TRBJ1-2, with D unclear. Germline CDR1 LNHDA, CDR2 SQIVND (reference sequence). The CDR3 runs to 13 residues. Trimming cost V 2 bases and J 9 bases, with 13 bases left between them. CDR3 in amino acids: CASSIRVEESYTF. DNA of the CDR3: TGTGCCAGTAGTATACGGGTGGAAGAGAGCTACACCTTC. Full variable domain (rest looked up from reference TRBV19 and TRBJ1-2): DGGITQSPKYLFRKEGQNVTLSCEQNLNHDAMYWYRQDPGQGLRLIYYSQIVNDFQKGDIAEGYSVSREKKESFPLTVTSAQKNPTAFYLCASSIRVEESYTFGSGTRLTVV.

This clone was observed a few times. The J gene is TRBJ2-2, the V gene TRBV4-1; 7 positions match TRBD1. The CDR3 totals 17 residues. Germline V lookup: CDR1 MGHRA, CDR2 YSYEKL. Trimming cost V 2 bases and J 6 bases; bases outside gene matches: 12. The CDR3 bases are TGCGCCAGCAGCCAACCAAACCCGACAGGGTGGCCCGGGGAGCTGTTTTTT. This encodes CASSQPNPTGWPGELFF.

The V call is TRBV28, the J call TRBJ2-7; D might be TRBD1 or TRBD2, each matching 5 bases. Germline loops: CDR1 MDHEN, CDR2 SYDVKM. Trimming cost V 8 bases and J 4 bases, with 12 bases left between them. This CDR3 spans 12 amino acids. In DNA form, the CDR3 reads TGTGCCAGCTCTCTCGGGGCGTACGAGCAGTACTTC. Translating it yields CASSLGAYEQYF.

This chain uses TRBV7-6 with TRBJ1-5; no clear D. With 1 base removed from V and 5 bases from J, the gap between germline ends came to 6 bases. The CDR3 consists of 13 residues. Per germline, CDR1 SGHVS and CDR2 FNYEAQ. Written as DNA, the CDR3 is TGTGCCAGCAGCTTAGGAGAGGATCAGCCCCAGCATTTT. Residues: CASSLGEDQPQHF.

The chain carries TRBV18 and TRBJ1-2; a possible D gene is TRBD1 (5 bases). The V and J ends lost 2 bases and 4 bases respectively, with 20 bases between them. Looked up from germline, CDR1 is KGHSH and CDR2 is LQKENI. The CDR3 length is 17 residues. This CDR3 is CASSPWQGETRTYGYTF. The CDR3 region has the DNA TGTGCCAGCTCACCATGGCAGGGAGAAACACGAACCTATGGCTACACCTTC.

The chain recombines TRBV28 with TRBJ2-7; the match to TRBD1 covers 9 bases. There are 14 residues in the CDR3. Germline values: CDR1 MDHEN, CDR2 SYDVKM. V trimming: 8 bases; J trimming: 4 bases; junction bases outside the gene matches: 9. The CDR3 is CASLAQQGAYEQYF. In DNA form, the CDR3 reads TGTGCCAGCCTCGCCCAACAGGGGGCTTACGAGCAGTACTTC.

V gene TRBV5-1 combines with J gene TRBJ1-2; 8 bases align to TRBD1. With V trimmed by 0 bases and J by 5 bases, 9 bases remained unmatched. Per the germline V gene, CDR1 is SGHRS and CDR2 is YFSETQ. CDR3 length equals 16 residues. CDR3 nucleotide sequence: TGCGCCAGCAGCTTGGGGGCCCGGACAGGGCCTTATGGCTACACCTTC. It codes for CASSLGARTGPYGYTF.